This T cell receptor (beta chain) came from a study of early T cells in non-severe SARS-CoV-2 infection. A few counts support this clonotype. Its antigen is still unknown. Trimming removed 2 bases from V and 1 base from J, with 5 bases in between. The CDR3 extends over 13 amino acids. Germline V gene sequence: CDR1 SGHVS, CDR2 FQNEAQ. Study outcomes and limitations: Matching results from VDJdb favored anti-spike CD8 responses, leaving private and CD4 specificities undetected.

Individually, cDNA molecules had unique molecular identifiers attached to them. TCRdb re-called the 5' RACE reads through MiXCR, storing one row per CDR3 protein. Among fewer than 75,000 distinct CDR3 sequences listed, more than 15% were seen once. The sample in question was whole blood, obtained at baseline. This TCR was sampled from an adult who was a healthcare worker with PCR-confirmed SARS-CoV-2 infection or an uninfected control (not recorded which). V usage is TRBV7-8 and J usage is TRBJ1-1, with D unclear. CDR3 DNA: TGTGCCAGCAGCTTATCAGAGAACACTGAAGCTTTCTTT. Its translation: CASSLSENTEAFF.